This TCR beta chain derives from a study of blood T cell repertoires in COVID-19. Study context: Acute and convalescent COVID-19 samples came from the United States, Italy and Spain.

Measured with immunoSEQ multiplex PCR; TCRdb has only the in-frame clones, and not every one. The data hold roughly 520,000 clones, with around 89% observed a single time. The CDR3 has 14 amino acids. The V gene lost 4 bases and the J gene lost 5 bases, with 13 bases spanning the gap. Germline loops: CDR1 SGHRS, CDR2 YFSETQ. This clonotype was obtained from a middle-aged woman who had recovered from COVID-19. The sample consisted of PBMCs or T cells enriched from blood (not recorded which). The gene calls are TRBV5-1 and TRBJ2-1; D perhaps matches TRBD2 (6 bases). The CDR3 sequence is CASSPIADHNEQFF. CDR3 coding DNA: TGCGCCAGCAGCCCTATAGCGGACCACAATGAGCAGTTCTTC.